This note documents a single TCR beta chain sequence. Which antigen it targets is not known. No much larger clone is present one base from it, and per-base qualities are unavailable. The immunoSEQ Assay, a bias-controlled multiplex PCR, was used to amplify TCRbeta CDR3 regions from genomic DNA. On the study's bioinformatics: Nucleated cell counts per sample were estimated from amplification of reference gene primers within the assay. Sequence reads were collapsed and filtered to measure the absolute abundance of every unique TCRbeta CDR3 rearrangement. Productive Simpson clonality was computed per sample as the square root of Simpson's diversity index over productive rearrangements. Imported from immuneACCESS, the table was reduced by TCRdb to in-frame sequences with V and J called. These copies leave out some clones; in studies compared against another copy, an unresolved V gene accounts for under half, and the cause of the remainder is not known. V and J calls and clone size are as listed in that table; D and trimming were resolved from the DNA. This sample lists some 230,000 clones; around 83% were detected once. The ten largest clones add up to 6% to 9.5% of the sample.

Taken from cysteine to phenylalanine, the CDR3 has 13 residues. The DNA shown is the 39-base CDR3, in frame from base 1. Looking up the germline V gene yields CDR1 MNHEY and CDR2 SVGAGI. Deletion took 2 bases off V and 3 bases off J, with a span of 7 bases between the germline ends. The data were obtained in a study of blood T cell repertoires in COVID-19 (dated by TCRdb to the early 2020s). General notes on the study: Collaborator samples came from the United States, Italy and Spain and covered acute and convalescent phases of COVID-19. The prospective study material was composed of cDNA or gDNA derived from T cells, B-cell-depleted T cells, or PBMCs. Deeply sampled blood TCRbeta repertoires from subjects exposed to, actively infected with, or recovered from COVID-19 were included in the dataset. The repertoires were released in a freely available public database intended as a resource for research on the immune response to SARS-CoV-2. The samples were drawn from the first 160 participants of the ongoing ImmuneRACE study and from some 1,300 subjects provided by 6 global collaborators. The sample metadata nearly always contained a de-identified subject ID, COVID-19 status, age in years and sex. HLA class I and class II types, where available, came from metadata supplied by the sample provider rather than from assay-based typing. The research as a whole found: Clinical and demographic metadata were provided uncurated, with the amount varying by source and participant.

The collaborating institutions used their own protocols to collect whole blood in K2EDTA tubes. For TCRbeta analysis, collaborators shipped samples as frozen whole blood, isolated PBMCs, or DNA extracted from either of those sample types. The clonotype was recovered from a woman aged 45-65 years with acute or convalescent COVID-19. This receptor chain uses TRBV6-5 and TRBJ1-1; tentative D gene TRBD1, with 5 bases matching. Sequencing used peripheral blood. The CDR3 amino acid sequence is: CASSYRQYTEAFF. The nucleotide sequence is given as TGTGCCAGCAGTTACCGACAGTACACTGAAGCTTTCTTT.